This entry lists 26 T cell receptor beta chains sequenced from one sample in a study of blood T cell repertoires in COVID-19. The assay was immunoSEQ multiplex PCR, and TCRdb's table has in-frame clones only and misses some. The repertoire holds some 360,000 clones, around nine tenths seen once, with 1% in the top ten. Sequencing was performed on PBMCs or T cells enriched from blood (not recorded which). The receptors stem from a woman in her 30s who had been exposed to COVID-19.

CDR3 in DNA: TGTGCCAGCAGCCCGACTAGCGGGCCATCCTACAATGAGCAGTTCTTC. Translation: CASSPTSGPSYNEQFF. The chain couples TRBV9 to TRBJ2-1, with 10 bases aligning to TRBD2. Looked up from germline, CDR1 is SGDLS and CDR2 is YYNGEE. The length of the CDR3 is 16 residues. Losses at the gene ends were 4 bases for V and 1 base for J; bases not matched to a gene: 5.

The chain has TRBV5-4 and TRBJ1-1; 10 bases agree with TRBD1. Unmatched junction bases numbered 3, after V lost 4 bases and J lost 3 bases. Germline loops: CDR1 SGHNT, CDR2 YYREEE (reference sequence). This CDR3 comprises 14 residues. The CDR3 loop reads CASSPGQGDTEAFF. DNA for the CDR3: TGTGCCAGCAGCCCCGGACAGGGGGACACTGAAGCTTTCTTT.

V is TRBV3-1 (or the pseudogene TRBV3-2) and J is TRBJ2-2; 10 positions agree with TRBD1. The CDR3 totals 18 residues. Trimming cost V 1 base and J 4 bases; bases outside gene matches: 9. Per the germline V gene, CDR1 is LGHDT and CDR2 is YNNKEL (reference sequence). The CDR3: CASSQVRVTGGLTGELFF. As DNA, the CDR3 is TGTGCCAGCAGCCAAGTGCGTGTGACAGGGGGCCTCACCGGGGAGCTGTTTTTT.

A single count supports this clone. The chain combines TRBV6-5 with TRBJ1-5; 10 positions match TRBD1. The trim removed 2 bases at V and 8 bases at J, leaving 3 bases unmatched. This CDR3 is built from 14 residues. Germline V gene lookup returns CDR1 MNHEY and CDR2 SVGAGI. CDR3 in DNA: TGTGCCAGCAGTTACAGGACAGGGGGGGAGCCCCAGCATTTT. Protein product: CASSYRTGGEPQHF.

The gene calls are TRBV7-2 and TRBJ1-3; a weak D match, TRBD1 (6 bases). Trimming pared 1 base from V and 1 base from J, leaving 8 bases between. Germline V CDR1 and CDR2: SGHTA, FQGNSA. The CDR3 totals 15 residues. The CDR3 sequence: CASSLGGTSGNTIYF. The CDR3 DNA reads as TGTGCCAGCAGCTTAGGTGGGACATCTGGAAACACCATATATTTT. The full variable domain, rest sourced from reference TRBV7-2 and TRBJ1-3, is GAGVSQSPSNKVTEKGKDVELRCDPISGHTALYWYRQSLGQGLEFLIYFQGNSAPDKSGLPSDRFSAERTGGSVSTLTIQRTQQEDSAVYLCASSLGGTSGNTIYFGEGSWLTVV.

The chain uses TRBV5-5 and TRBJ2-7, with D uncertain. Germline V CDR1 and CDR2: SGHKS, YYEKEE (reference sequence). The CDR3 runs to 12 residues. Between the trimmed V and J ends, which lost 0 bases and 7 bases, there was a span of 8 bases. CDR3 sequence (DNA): TGTGCCAGCAGCTTGGAATGGGCTGAGCAGTACTTC. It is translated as CASSLEWAEQYF.

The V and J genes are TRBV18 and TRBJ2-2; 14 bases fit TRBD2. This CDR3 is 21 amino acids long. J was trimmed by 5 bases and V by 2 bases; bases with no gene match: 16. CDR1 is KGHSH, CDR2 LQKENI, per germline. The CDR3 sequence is CASSPIPKTSGRAGRTGELFF. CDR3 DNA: TGTGCCAGCTCACCAATTCCTAAGACTAGCGGGAGGGCCGGAAGGACCGGGGAGCTGTTTTTT. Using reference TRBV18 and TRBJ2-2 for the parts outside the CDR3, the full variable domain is NAGVMQNPRHLVRRRGQEARLRCSPMKGHSHVYWYRQLPEEGLKFMVYLQKENIIDESGMPKERFSAEFPKEGPSILRIQQVVRGDSAAYFCASSPIPKTSGRAGRTGELFFGEGSRLTVL.

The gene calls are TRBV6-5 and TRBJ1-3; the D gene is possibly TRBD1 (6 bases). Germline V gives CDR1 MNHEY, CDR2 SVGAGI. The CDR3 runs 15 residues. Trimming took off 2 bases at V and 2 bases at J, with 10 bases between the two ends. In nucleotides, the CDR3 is TGTGCCAGCAGTTACCTTGACAGGCCTGGAAACACCATATATTTT. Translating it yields CASSYLDRPGNTIYF.

CDR3 DNA: TGTGCCAGCAGCTTGATGGCGCAGGGGGTGGGGGAGACCCAGTACTTC. It translates to CASSLMAQGVGETQYF. This chain links TRBV5-4 with TRBJ2-5; 7 bases map to TRBD1. Germline-derived CDR1 and CDR2 are SGHNT and YYREEE (reference sequence). Trimming at V came to 1 base and at J to 5 bases, leaving 11 bases not matched to a gene. The CDR3 has 16 residues.

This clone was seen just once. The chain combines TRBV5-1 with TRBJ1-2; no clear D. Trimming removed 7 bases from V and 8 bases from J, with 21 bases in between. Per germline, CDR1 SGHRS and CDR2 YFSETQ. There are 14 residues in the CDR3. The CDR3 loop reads CASGLTLDQGGYTF. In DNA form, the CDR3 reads TGCGCCAGCGGACTCACCTTGGACCAAGGAGGCTACACCTTC.

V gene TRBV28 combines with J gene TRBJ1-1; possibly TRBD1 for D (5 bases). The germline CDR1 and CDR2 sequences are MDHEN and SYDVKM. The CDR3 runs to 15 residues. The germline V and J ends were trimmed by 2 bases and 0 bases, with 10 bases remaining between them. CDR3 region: CASSLGGSMNTEAFF. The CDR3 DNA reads TGTGCCAGCAGTTTAGGGGGGTCTATGAACACTGAAGCTTTCTTT.

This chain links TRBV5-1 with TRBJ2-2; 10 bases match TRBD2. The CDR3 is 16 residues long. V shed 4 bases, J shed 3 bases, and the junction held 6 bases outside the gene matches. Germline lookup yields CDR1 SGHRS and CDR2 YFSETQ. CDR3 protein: CASSDSGRSHTGELFF. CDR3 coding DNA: TGCGCCAGCAGCGATAGCGGGAGGAGTCACACCGGGGAGCTGTTTTTT.

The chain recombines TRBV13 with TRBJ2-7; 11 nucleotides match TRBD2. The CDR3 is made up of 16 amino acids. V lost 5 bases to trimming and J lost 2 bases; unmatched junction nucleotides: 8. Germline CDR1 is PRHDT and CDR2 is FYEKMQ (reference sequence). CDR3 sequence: CASSLRTSGFPYEQYF. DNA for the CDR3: TGTGCCAGCAGCCTCCGGACTAGCGGGTTCCCCTACGAGCAGTACTTC.

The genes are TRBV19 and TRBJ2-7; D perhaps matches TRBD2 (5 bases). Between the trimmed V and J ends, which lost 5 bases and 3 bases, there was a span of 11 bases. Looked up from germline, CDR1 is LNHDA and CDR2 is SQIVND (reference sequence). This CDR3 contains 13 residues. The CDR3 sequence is CASSRERGYEQYF. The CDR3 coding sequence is TGTGCCAGTAGTCGGGAAAGAGGCTACGAGCAGTACTTC.

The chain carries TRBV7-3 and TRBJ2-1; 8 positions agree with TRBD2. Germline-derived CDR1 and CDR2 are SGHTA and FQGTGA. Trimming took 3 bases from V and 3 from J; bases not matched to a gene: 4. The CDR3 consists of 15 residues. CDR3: CASSFALAGYNEQFF. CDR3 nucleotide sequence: TGTGCCAGCAGCTTCGCCCTAGCGGGCTACAATGAGCAGTTCTTC.

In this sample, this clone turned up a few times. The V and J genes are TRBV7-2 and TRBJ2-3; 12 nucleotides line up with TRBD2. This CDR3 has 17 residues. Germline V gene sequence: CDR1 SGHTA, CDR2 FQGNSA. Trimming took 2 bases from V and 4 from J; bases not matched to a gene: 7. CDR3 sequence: CASSLYASGRGSDTQYF. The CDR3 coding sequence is TGTGCCAGCAGCTTATATGCTAGCGGGAGGGGGTCAGATACGCAGTATTTT.

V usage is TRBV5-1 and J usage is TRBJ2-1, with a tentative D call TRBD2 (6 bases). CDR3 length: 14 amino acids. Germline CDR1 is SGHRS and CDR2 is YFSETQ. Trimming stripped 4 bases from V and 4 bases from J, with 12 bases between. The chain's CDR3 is CASSPYGGYNEQFF. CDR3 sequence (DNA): TGCGCCAGCAGCCCCTACGGGGGTTACAATGAGCAGTTCTTC. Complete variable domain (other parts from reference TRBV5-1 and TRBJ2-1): KAGVTQTPRYLIKTRGQQVTLSCSPISGHRSVSWYQQTPGQGLQFLFEYFSETQRNKGNFPGRFSGRQFSNSRSEMNVSTLELGDSALYLCASSPYGGYNEQFFGPGTRLTVL.

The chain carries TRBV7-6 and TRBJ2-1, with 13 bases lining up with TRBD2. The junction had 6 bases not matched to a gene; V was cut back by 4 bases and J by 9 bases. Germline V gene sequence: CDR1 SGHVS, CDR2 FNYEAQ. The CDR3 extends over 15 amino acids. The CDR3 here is CASSYTSGRESEQFF. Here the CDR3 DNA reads TGTGCCAGCAGCTATACTAGCGGGAGGGAGAGTGAGCAGTTCTTC.

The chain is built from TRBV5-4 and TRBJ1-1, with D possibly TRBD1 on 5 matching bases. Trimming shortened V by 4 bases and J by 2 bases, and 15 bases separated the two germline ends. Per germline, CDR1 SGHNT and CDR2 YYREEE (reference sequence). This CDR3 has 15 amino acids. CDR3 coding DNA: TGTGCCAGCAGCGAGAGGACACGGCACAACACTGAAGCTTTCTTT. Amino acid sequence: CASSERTRHNTEAFF.

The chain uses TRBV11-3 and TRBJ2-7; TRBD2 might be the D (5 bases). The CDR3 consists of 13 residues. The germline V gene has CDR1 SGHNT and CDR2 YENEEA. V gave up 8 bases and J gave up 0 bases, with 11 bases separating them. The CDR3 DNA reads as TGTGCCAGCCGCTCAAGCGGCTCCTACGAGCAGTACTTC. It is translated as CASRSSGSYEQYF.

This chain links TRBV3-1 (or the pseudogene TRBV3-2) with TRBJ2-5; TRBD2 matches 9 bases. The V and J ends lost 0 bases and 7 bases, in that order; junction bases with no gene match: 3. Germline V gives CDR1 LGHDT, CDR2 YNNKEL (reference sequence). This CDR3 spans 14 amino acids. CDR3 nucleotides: TGTGCCAGCAGCCAAGAAGCGGGAGGACGGACCCAGTACTTC. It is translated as CASSQEAGGRTQYF.

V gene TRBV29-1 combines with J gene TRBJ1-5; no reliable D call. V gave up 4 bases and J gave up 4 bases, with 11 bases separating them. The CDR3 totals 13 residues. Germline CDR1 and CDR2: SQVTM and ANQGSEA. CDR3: CSVAPQQNQPQHF. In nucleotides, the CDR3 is TGCAGCGTTGCCCCACAGCAGAATCAGCCCCAGCATTTT.

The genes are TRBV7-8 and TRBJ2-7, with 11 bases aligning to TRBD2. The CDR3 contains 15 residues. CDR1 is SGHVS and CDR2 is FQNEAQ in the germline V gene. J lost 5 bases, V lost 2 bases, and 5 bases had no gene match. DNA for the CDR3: TGTGCCAGCAGCTTAATACTAGCGGGAGTAAACGAGCAGTACTTC. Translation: CASSLILAGVNEQYF.

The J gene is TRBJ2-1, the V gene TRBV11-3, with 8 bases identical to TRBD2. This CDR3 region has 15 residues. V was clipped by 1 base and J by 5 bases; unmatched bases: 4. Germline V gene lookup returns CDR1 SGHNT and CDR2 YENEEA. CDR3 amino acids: CASSLVSSGHNEQFF. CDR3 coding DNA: TGTGCCAGCAGCTTAGTATCTAGCGGGCACAATGAGCAGTTCTTC.

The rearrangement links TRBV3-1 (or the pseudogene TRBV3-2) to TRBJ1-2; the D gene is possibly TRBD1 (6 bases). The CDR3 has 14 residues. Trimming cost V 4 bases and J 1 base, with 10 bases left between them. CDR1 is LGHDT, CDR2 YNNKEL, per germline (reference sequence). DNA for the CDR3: TGTGCCAGCAGCCGGGCAGGGGATAACTATGGCTACACCTTC. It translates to CASSRAGDNYGYTF.

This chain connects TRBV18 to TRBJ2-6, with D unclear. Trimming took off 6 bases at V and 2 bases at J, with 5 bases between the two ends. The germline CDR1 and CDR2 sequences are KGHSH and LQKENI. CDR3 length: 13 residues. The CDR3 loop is CASSETGANVLTF. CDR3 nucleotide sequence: TGTGCCAGCTCGGAGACTGGGGCCAACGTCCTGACTTTC.